This is a list of T cell receptor beta chains from one sample in a study of vaccination and CD4 T cells after COVID-19. TCRdb reanalysed the PCR reads using MiXCR and keeps one entry per CDR3 protein. The sample has more than 13,000 distinct CDR3 sequences; about 65% are singletons. These TCRs' antigens remain unknown. Sequences were obtained from CD4+ T cells from blood, cultured in vitro. The receptors come from a human donor who had recovered from COVID-19. Each CDR3 is given with its conserved first and last residue. The order of the fields is D gene, V gene, clone size, J gene, CDR3 protein, CDR3 DNA. The D gene is left open where the match is weak. Clone size is given for some rows only: seen once, a few or many times, or a class if the clone is expanded.

TRBD1	TRBV11-2	-	TRBJ1-2	CASSSGQPPGGYTF	TGTGCCAGCAGCTCGGGACAGCCTCCGGGTGGCTACACCTTC
-	TRBV11-3	-	TRBJ2-3	CASSLFADTQYF	TGTGCCAGCAGCTTATTCGCGGATACGCAGTATTTT
-	TRBV29-1	-	TRBJ1-2	CSVAPMGAEGIYGYTF	TGCAGCGTTGCCCCAATGGGGGCGGAAGGGATATATGGCTACACCTTC
-	TRBV5-4	-	TRBJ1-6	CASSGTWSSYNSPLHF	TGTGCCAGCAGCGGGACATGGAGCTCCTATAATTCACCCCTCCACTTT
TRBD2	TRBV27	-	TRBJ2-7	CASSFHGTSASYEQYF	TGTGCCAGCAGTTTCCATGGGACTAGCGCCTCCTACGAGCAGTACTTC
TRBD1	TRBV7-9	few	TRBJ1-5	CASSLTGGNQPQHF	TGTGCCAGCAGCCTGACAGGGGGCAATCAGCCCCAGCATTTT
-	TRBV24-1	medium-sized	TRBJ1-2	CATSGLDGSPGWGSGYTF	TGTGCCACCAGTGGTTTGGATGGATCGCCCGGCTGGGGCAGTGGCTACACCTTC
TRBD1	TRBV20-1	few	TRBJ1-6	CSTRDSYNSPLHF	TGCAGTACTCGGGACAGCTATAATTCACCCCTCCACTTT
TRBD1	TRBV28	-	TRBJ1-5	CASSPPSTGGQPQHF	TGTGCCAGCAGTCCACCCTCGACAGGGGGGCAGCCCCAGCATTTT
-	TRBV27	few	TRBJ1-2	CASSSINLVTSGYTF	TGTGCCAGCAGTTCCATCAACCTCGTTACGAGTGGCTACACCTTC
-	TRBV5-6	few	TRBJ1-5	CASSWGGNSNQPQHF	TGTGCCAGCAGCTGGGGAGGGAATAGCAATCAGCCCCAGCATTTT
TRBD1	TRBV6-1	-	TRBJ1-6	CASIRDRVNTSPLHF	TGTGCCAGCATCCGGGACAGGGTTAATACATCACCCCTCCACTTT
-	TRBV5-1	-	TRBJ1-3	CASSLFRQEAGNTIYF	TGCGCCAGCAGCTTGTTTAGGCAGGAGGCTGGAAACACCATATATTTT
TRBD2	TRBV28	-	TRBJ2-1	CASSLSSGRPYNEQFF	TGTGCCAGCAGTTTATCTAGCGGGAGACCCTACAATGAGCAGTTCTTC
-	TRBV25-1	-	TRBJ2-5	CASSVGETQYF	TGTGCCAGCAGTGTGGGAGAGACCCAGTACTTC
TRBD1	TRBV7-8	-	TRBJ2-7	CASSEGQGGPYEQYF	TGTGCCAGCAGCGAAGGACAGGGGGGACCCTACGAGCAGTACTTC
-	TRBV11-2	-	TRBJ2-4	CASRDLVGGNIQYF	TGTGCCAGCAGGGACCTCGTAGGGGGGAACATTCAGTACTTC
-	TRBV25-1	-	TRBJ1-6	CASSEYTGQYNSPLHF	TGTGCCAGCAGTGAATATACCGGCCAATATAATTCACCCCTCCACTTT
-	TRBV25-1	few	TRBJ1-5	CASSWGNQPQHF	TGTGCCAGCAGTTGGGGGAATCAGCCCCAGCATTTT
-	TRBV27	-	TRBJ2-5	CASRRRVQETQYF	TGTGCCAGCAGGCGTAGAGTACAAGAGACCCAGTACTTC
-	TRBV21-1	-	TRBJ2-7	CARRTGSTYEQYF	TGTGCCAGGAGGACAGGGTCCACCTACGAGCAGTACTTC
-	TRBV11-2	few	TRBJ1-1	CASSSDSMNTEAFF	TGTGCCAGCAGCTCGGACAGCATGAACACTGAAGCTTTCTTT
-	TRBV30	-	TRBJ1-2	CAWRRPAKLIGYTF	TGTGCCTGGAGAAGACCGGCGAAGCTAATTGGCTACACCTTC
TRBD2	TRBV2	-	TRBJ2-2	CASSDGLAGAGELFF	TGTGCCAGCAGTGACGGACTAGCGGGAGCCGGGGAGCTGTTTTTT
TRBD2	TRBV6-5	-	TRBJ2-3	CASSSPGQGKASGRTDTQYF	TGTGCCAGCAGTTCTCCCGGACAGGGGAAGGCTAGCGGGAGGACAGATACGCAGTATTTT
-	TRBV5-1	-	TRBJ2-2	CASSLTTNTGELFF	TGCGCCAGCAGCTTGACTACCAACACCGGGGAGCTGTTTTTT
TRBD2	TRBV2	-	TRBJ2-1	CASKAELLAGDTDEQFF	TGTGCCAGCAAAGCTGAATTGCTAGCGGGAGACACAGATGAGCAGTTCTTC